These 20 T cell receptor beta chains came from one sample sequenced in a study of T cells after yellow fever vaccination. TCRdb ran MiXCR on the 5' RACE reads and lists one entry per CDR3 protein. The sample includes nearly 70,000 distinct CDR3 sequences, around 7% seen only once; the top ten take 30% to 45%. Sequencing used CD8+ T cells sorted from PBMCs, obtained roughly 46 days after the first yellow fever vaccination. All receptors come from a man between 18 and 29 years old who received the YFV17D yellow fever vaccine.

This chain connects TRBV12-3 or TRBV12-4 to TRBJ1-1; D is unclear. The V end lost 6 bases, the J end lost 1 base, and 9 bases lay between the germline ends. The CDR3 has 13 amino acids. CDR3 residues: CASRAGKNTEAFF. DNA of the CDR3: TGTGCCAGCAGGGCGGGCAAGAACACTGAAGCTTTCTTT.

In its sample, this clonotype was seen many times. The chain recombines TRBV6-4 with TRBJ2-3; 8 positions match TRBD1. The V gene end was trimmed by 0 bases and the J gene end by 3 bases; junction bases not matched to a gene: 2. Germline CDR1 reads MRHNA; CDR2 reads SNTAGT. The CDR3 loop spans 15 amino acids. The CDR3 loop is CASSDSQGATDTQYF. For the CDR3, the DNA is TGTGCCAGCAGTGACTCTCAGGGGGCAACAGATACGCAGTATTTT.

J is TRBJ2-5 and V is TRBV9, with D perhaps TRBD1 (7 bases). The germline V gene has CDR1 SGDLS and CDR2 YYNGEE. This CDR3 is built from 16 residues. Trimming took off 2 bases at V and 6 bases at J, with 20 bases between the two ends. The CDR3 sequence is CASSVGGTASVKTQYF. In DNA form, the CDR3 reads TGTGCCAGCAGCGTCGGAGGGACAGCCAGCGTGAAGACCCAGTACTTC.

This clonotype was found many times. The rearrangement uses TRBV6-5 and TRBJ1-1; unclear D gene. This CDR3 contains 11 residues. Per germline, CDR1 MNHEY and CDR2 SVGAGI. The ends were cut back, 5 bases at V and 3 bases at J, with 4 bases in the middle. The CDR3 is CASSADTEAFF. The CDR3 DNA reads TGTGCCAGCAGTGCGGACACTGAAGCTTTCTTT.

This clonotype has a single count. The chain combines TRBV4-2 with TRBJ2-1; D not resolved. The CDR3 totals 14 residues. Per germline, CDR1 LGHNA and CDR2 YNFKEQ. Trimming cost V 4 bases and J 8 bases, with 15 bases left between them. The CDR3 coding sequence is TGTGCCAGCAGCCCCGGGCTCCTGTGCTATGAGCAGTTCTTC. Translation gives CASSPGLLCYEQFF.

This chain joins TRBV20-1 and TRBJ2-7; 8 nucleotides line up with TRBD1. CDR3 size: 15 residues. With 0 bases clipped from V and 2 bases from J, the junction kept 6 bases outside the gene matches. The germline CDR1 and CDR2 sequences are DFQATT and SNEGSKA (reference sequence). This CDR3 reads CSARETGQGAYEQYV. CDR3 nucleotides: TGCAGTGCTAGAGAGACCGGACAGGGTGCCTACGAGCAGTACGTC.

This clonotype has only a few counts. The chain uses TRBV9 and TRBJ2-5, with a weak D call TRBD1 (5 bases). Germline assignment: CDR1 SGDLS and CDR2 YYNGEE. Trimming took off 3 bases at V and 1 base at J, with 7 bases between the two ends. This CDR3 has 13 residues. CDR3 bases: TGTGCCAGCAGCGAGGGGTTCCAAGAGACCCAGTACTTC. Amino acids: CASSEGFQETQYF.

The J gene is TRBJ2-5, the V gene TRBV5-4, with TRBD1 as a possible D gene (6 bases). This CDR3 comprises 15 residues. CDR1 SGHNT and CDR2 YYREEE come from the germline V gene (reference sequence). Trimming cost V 4 bases and J 2 bases, with 15 bases left between them. The CDR3 DNA follows: TGTGCCAGCAGCCCCGAACAGGGATGGCAAGAGACCCAGTACTTC. It specifies CASSPEQGWQETQYF. The variable domain in full, with the rest retrieved from reference TRBV5-4 and TRBJ2-5, is ETGVTQSPTHLIKTRGQQVTLRCSSQSGHNTVSWYQQALGQGPQFIFQYYREEENGRGNFPPRFSGLQFPNYSSELNVNALELDDSALYLCASSPEQGWQETQYFGPGTRLLVL.

This clonotype was picked up a small number of times. The rearrangement links TRBV10-3 to TRBJ2-3; a weak D match, TRBD1 (6 bases). Trimming removed 2 bases at V and 0 bases at J, with 12 bases between. The CDR3 extends over 16 amino acids. Germline V gene lookup returns CDR1 ENHRY and CDR2 SYGVKD. The DNA for the CDR3 is TGTGCCATCAGTGAGACAGGGAAGCGAAGCACAGATACGCAGTATTTT. Its translation is CAISETGKRSTDTQYF.

This clonotype was picked up a small number of times. J is TRBJ2-1 and V is TRBV4-1; possibly TRBD1 for D (6 bases). Germline CDR1 and CDR2: MGHRA and YSYEKL. Trimming took off 4 bases at V and 0 bases at J, with 13 bases between the two ends. CDR3 size: 16 residues. CDR3 nucleotide sequence: TGCGCCAGCAGCCCCTCTACAGGGTCCTCCTACAATGAGCAGTTCTTC. The encoded protein is CASSPSTGSSYNEQFF.

This clonotype was observed at least ten times. The rearrangement joins TRBV28 to TRBJ2-7; D is possibly TRBD1 (5 bases). Germline V CDR1 and CDR2: MDHEN, SYDVKM. V was cut by 5 bases and J by 7 bases, with 12 bases left in between. CDR3 length equals 12 residues. The CDR3 spells CASSVGAGEQYV. The DNA of the CDR3 is TGTGCCAGCAGTGTAGGGGCCGGTGAGCAGTACGTC.

This clonotype was observed a few times. V is TRBV19 and J is TRBJ1-2, with D maybe TRBD1 (5 bases). With 7 bases removed from V and 2 bases from J, the gap between germline ends came to 23 bases. The CDR3 sequence is 17 residues long. Looked up from germline, CDR1 is LNHDA and CDR2 is SQIVND (reference sequence). CDR3 nucleotides: TGTGCCAGTAAAATCCTCCGGGACCGACTAAAAAACTATGGCTACACCTTC. Amino acids: CASKILRDRLKNYGYTF.

J is TRBJ1-1 and V is TRBV7-9, with D uncertain. CDR1 is SEHNR, CDR2 FQNEAQ, per germline (reference sequence). The CDR3 is 14 amino acids. The V end was cut by 5 bases, the J end by 5 bases, with 15 bases between. The CDR3 sequence is CASSQEVDGTEAFF. CDR3 DNA sequence: TGTGCCAGCAGCCAAGAAGTTGATGGGACTGAAGCTTTCTTT.

This clonotype was seen more than once but under ten times. V and J are TRBV7-9 and TRBJ1-2, with 7 bases aligning to TRBD1. This CDR3 is built from 14 residues. The ends lost 8 bases at V and 5 bases at J; junction bases unmatched: 11. The V gene's germline CDR1 is SEHNR and CDR2 FQNEAQ (reference sequence). The CDR3 spells CASSQTGSSYGYTF. For the CDR3, the DNA is TGTGCCAGCTCCCAGACAGGGTCGAGTTATGGCTACACCTTC.

This clonotype was counted at least ten times. The CDR3 reads CASSTYLGAYEQYV. The CDR3 DNA is TGTGCCAGCAGTACATACCTAGGGGCTTACGAGCAGTACGTC. The chain is built from TRBV6-5 and TRBJ2-7; D is perhaps TRBD1 (5 bases). The CDR3 runs 14 residues. Per germline, CDR1 MNHEY and CDR2 SVGAGI. V dropped 5 bases and J dropped 4 bases, with 15 bases sitting between them.

The chain recombines TRBV27 with TRBJ2-7; 9 nucleotides align to TRBD1. The germline V gene encodes CDR1 MNHEY and CDR2 SMNVEV (reference sequence). The CDR3 length is 13 residues. Trimming cost V 4 bases and J 5 bases; bases outside gene matches: 3. CDR3 sequence (DNA): TGTGCCAGCAGTTCAGGGACAGGGCACGAGCAGTACGTC. This encodes CASSSGTGHEQYV.

Only a few counts were recorded for this clonotype. J is TRBJ2-4 and V is TRBV12-3 or TRBV12-4; 10 nucleotides agree with TRBD2. V lost 3 bases, J lost 0 bases, and 11 bases stayed unmatched. CDR3 size: 19 residues. The CDR3, as DNA: TGTGCCAGCAGTTTTTGGCTAGCGGGGGCGTCCTTAGCCAAAAACATTCAGTACTTC. This gives the protein CASSFWLAGASLAKNIQYF.

This clonotype was recorded many times. The chain has TRBV27 and TRBJ1-1; no clear D. Trimming cost V 2 bases and J 4 bases, with 8 bases left between them. Germline V gives CDR1 MNHEY, CDR2 SMNVEV (reference sequence). CDR3 length: 13 amino acids. CDR3 sequence (DNA): TGTGCCAGCAGTTTACTCGAGTCCACTGAAGCTTTCTTT. Translated: CASSLLESTEAFF.

In the case of this clonotype: Being one base from a much bigger clone, this may be a read error. The CDR3: CASSDRTSGDNEQFF. CDR3 DNA sequence: TGTGCCAGCAGTGATAGGACTAGCGGGGACAATGAGCAGTTCTTC. V gene TRBV2 combines with J gene TRBJ2-1; 12 positions agree with TRBD2. Germline V CDR1 and CDR2: SNHLY, FYNNEI. Trimming cost V 3 bases and J 5 bases; bases outside gene matches: 2. The CDR3 is made up of 15 amino acids.

This clonotype was counted only a few times. The chain combines TRBV11-2 with TRBJ2-7; D is perhaps TRBD2 (6 bases). Per the germline V gene, CDR1 is SGHAT and CDR2 is FQNNGV. V shed 0 bases and J shed 6 bases, with 15 bases lying between them. The CDR3 sequence is 15 residues long. The CDR3 bases are TGTGCCAGCAGCTTAGAGGGACTCCCCTGCCGCGAGCAGTACGTC. This codes for CASSLEGLPCREQYV.